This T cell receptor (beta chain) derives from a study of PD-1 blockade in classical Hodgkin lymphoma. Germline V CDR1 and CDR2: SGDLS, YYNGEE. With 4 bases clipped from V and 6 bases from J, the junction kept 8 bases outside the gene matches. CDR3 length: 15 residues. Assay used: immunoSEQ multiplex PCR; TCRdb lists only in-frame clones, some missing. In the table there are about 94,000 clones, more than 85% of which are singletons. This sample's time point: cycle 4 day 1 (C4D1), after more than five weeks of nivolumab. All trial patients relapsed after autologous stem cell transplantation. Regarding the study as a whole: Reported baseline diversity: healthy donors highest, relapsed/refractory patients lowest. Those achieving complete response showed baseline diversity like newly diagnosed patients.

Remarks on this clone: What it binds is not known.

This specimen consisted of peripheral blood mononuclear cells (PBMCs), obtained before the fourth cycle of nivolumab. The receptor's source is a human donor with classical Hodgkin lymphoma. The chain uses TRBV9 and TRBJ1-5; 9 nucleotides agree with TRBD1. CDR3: CASSRDGTGSQPQHF. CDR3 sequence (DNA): TGTGCCAGCAGCAGGGACGGGACAGGGTCTCAGCCCCAGCATTTT.